A single sample is the source of the 18 T cell receptor beta chains below, sequenced in a study of blood T cell repertoires in COVID-19. Sequencing was performed with immunoSEQ multiplex PCR; in TCRdb, only in-frame clones are kept and a portion is missing. The table lists about 170,000 clones, roughly 84% of them singletons. The sequenced material came from PBMCs or T cells enriched from blood (not recorded which). Receptor source: a man aged 50-60 years who had recovered from COVID-19.

This chain joins TRBV5-1 and TRBJ2-7; tentative D call: TRBD1 (6 bases). Trimming took 4 bases from V and 3 from J, leaving 17 bases between them. Germline assignment: CDR1 SGHRS and CDR2 YFSETQ. This CDR3 is 15 amino acids long. The CDR3 spells CASSTGQFGDYEQYF. The CDR3, as DNA: TGCGCCAGCAGCACCGGACAGTTCGGGGACTACGAGCAGTACTTC.

The V and J genes are TRBV7-9 and TRBJ1-5; D not certain. Per the germline V gene, CDR1 is SEHNR and CDR2 is FQNEAQ (reference sequence). V was trimmed by 7 bases and J by 2 bases, leaving 9 bases between them. The CDR3 totals 13 residues. The CDR3 DNA sequence: TGTGCCAGCACCGTCGGGGGCAATCAGCCCCAGCATTTT. This encodes CASTVGGNQPQHF.

The J gene is TRBJ2-5, the V gene TRBV6-5; D unclear. The germline V and J ends were trimmed by 8 bases and 2 bases, with 18 bases remaining between them. This CDR3 spans 15 amino acids. The germline CDR1 and CDR2 sequences are MNHEY and SVGAGI. CDR3 sequence (DNA): TGTGCCAGCGGATGGGCCAGAATCCCACAAGAGACCCAGTACTTC. This codes for CASGWARIPQETQYF.

V gene TRBV27 combines with J gene TRBJ1-4; TRBD1 is a possible D gene (6 bases). V was shortened by 5 bases and J by 7 bases, with 17 bases between the two germline ends. The CDR3 totals 15 residues. Germline-derived CDR1 and CDR2 are MNHEY and SMNVEV (reference sequence). The CDR3 region is CASSALQGFSEKLFF. The CDR3 region has the DNA TGTGCCAGCAGTGCCTTACAGGGATTTAGTGAAAAACTGTTTTTT.

This chain connects TRBV2 to TRBJ2-7; no definite D call. The CDR3 spans 13 residues. Germline V gene sequence: CDR1 SNHLY, CDR2 FYNNEI. Trimming left V 7 bases short and J 3 bases short, with 13 bases between. CDR3 nucleotide sequence: TGTGCCAGCACCATAACAGCTGGCTACGAGCAGTACTTC. Translated: CASTITAGYEQYF.

This clone was counted once. The sample has other DNA sequences that encode this CDR3 too. The chain links TRBV19 to TRBJ1-2, with 8 bases matching TRBD1. CDR3 length: 14 amino acids. Losses at the gene ends were 3 bases for V and 2 bases for J; bases not matched to a gene: 2. Looked up from germline, CDR1 is LNHDA and CDR2 is SQIVND (reference sequence). Written as DNA, the CDR3 is TGTGCCAGTAGTATCCCAGGGGGCAACTATGGCTACACCTTC. Translated: CASSIPGGNYGYTF. Complete variable domain (other parts from reference TRBV19 and TRBJ1-2): DGGITQSPKYLFRKEGQNVTLSCEQNLNHDAMYWYRQDPGQGLRLIYYSQIVNDFQKGDIAEGYSVSREKKESFPLTVTSAQKNPTAFYLCASSIPGGNYGYTFGSGTRLTVV.

V is TRBV12-3 or TRBV12-4 and J is TRBJ1-5, with a weak D call TRBD1 (5 bases). Between the trimmed V and J ends, which lost 6 bases and 6 bases, there was a span of 12 bases. The CDR3 is made up of 13 amino acids. The CDR3 protein is CASRSGRGQPQHF. DNA of the CDR3: TGTGCCAGCAGGTCCGGGAGGGGTCAGCCCCAGCATTTT.

This chain links TRBV6-1 with TRBJ2-7, with 10 nucleotides matching TRBD1. V lost 1 base and J lost 7; bases outside the gene matches: 7. The CDR3 consists of 15 residues. Per the germline V gene, CDR1 is MNHNS and CDR2 is SASEGT. For the CDR3, the DNA is TGTGCCAGCAGTGAAGGGAGACAGGGGGCGCGTGAGCAGTACTTC. It translates to CASSEGRQGAREQYF.

This chain connects TRBV20-1 to TRBJ2-3; D possibly corresponds to TRBD1 (5 bases). The V gene's germline CDR1 is DFQATT and CDR2 SNEGSKA (reference sequence). This CDR3 is 12 amino acids long. V was pared by 3 bases and J by 4 bases, with 8 bases between. The CDR3 region has the DNA TGCAGTGCTAGTCCAGGGTCAGATACGCAGTATTTT. Its protein is CSASPGSDTQYF.

The V gene is TRBV6-1, the J gene TRBJ2-2; a weak D match, TRBD1 (5 bases). The CDR3 loop spans 16 amino acids. In germline, CDR1 is MNHNS, CDR2 SASEGT. Trimming removed 4 bases from V and 7 bases from J, with 19 bases in between. The CDR3, as DNA: TGTGCCAGCAGTGTACCCGTGACAGTTGGGGACGGGGAGCTGTTTTTT. It encodes CASSVPVTVGDGELFF.

The DNA for the CDR3 is TGCGCCAGCAGACAGGGGTACTCTAACTATGGCTACACCTTC. Protein sequence: CASRQGYSNYGYTF. This chain joins TRBV5-1 and TRBJ1-2; the match to TRBD1 covers 7 bases. This CDR3 contains 14 residues. Per the germline V gene, CDR1 is SGHRS and CDR2 is YFSETQ. Trimming removed 5 bases from V and 0 bases from J; junction bases left unmatched: 4.

The chain couples TRBV19 to TRBJ2-1, with 10 bases that match TRBD2. Per germline, CDR1 LNHDA and CDR2 SQIVND (reference sequence). This CDR3 spans 14 amino acids. V lost 3 bases and J lost 7; bases outside the gene matches: 3. CDR3 bases: TGTGCCAGTAGTATGCGGACTAGCGGAAATGAGCAGTTCTTC. Translation: CASSMRTSGNEQFF.

The chain links TRBV28 to TRBJ2-1; 9 bases fit TRBD2. After removal of 6 bases from V and 2 bases from J, the junction contained 8 bases not matched to a gene. The V gene's germline CDR1 is MDHEN and CDR2 SYDVKM. CDR3 size: 16 residues. CDR3 coding DNA: TGTGCCAGCAGGTCTTATAGCGGGGGTCCCTACAATGAGCAGTTCTTC. As protein: CASRSYSGGPYNEQFF.

The chain combines TRBV7-2 with TRBJ2-1, with 8 bases matching TRBD2. The germline V gene has CDR1 SGHTA and CDR2 FQGNSA. The CDR3 runs 15 residues. The V gene end was trimmed by 4 bases and the J gene end by 2 bases; junction bases not matched to a gene: 4. CDR3: CASSSSGGAYNEQFF. CDR3 in DNA: TGTGCCAGCAGCTCCTCGGGAGGGGCCTACAATGAGCAGTTCTTC.

The CDR3 DNA is TGTGCCAGCAGTTTAACAGGGAACTATGGCTACACCTTC. It specifies CASSLTGNYGYTF. The chain combines TRBV28 with TRBJ1-2; D might be TRBD1 (6 bases). CDR3 length equals 13 residues. V shed 2 bases and J shed 2 bases, with 6 bases lying between them. Germline V lookup: CDR1 MDHEN, CDR2 SYDVKM.

In this sample, this clone turned up a few times. This chain uses TRBV5-1 with TRBJ2-3, with a tentative D call TRBD2 (6 bases). This CDR3 is built from 14 residues. CDR1 is SGHRS and CDR2 is YFSETQ in the germline V gene. Trimming took off 4 bases at V and 2 bases at J, with 11 bases between the two ends. CDR3 bases: TGCGCCAGCAGCCAGGGACTTATCACAGATACGCAGTATTTT. Residues: CASSQGLITDTQYF.

The rearrangement uses TRBV30 and TRBJ1-2; TRBD1 might be the D (5 bases). This CDR3 has 13 residues. V was cut by 3 bases and J by 4 bases, with 12 bases left in between. Germline assignment: CDR1 GTSNPN and CDR2 SVGIG (reference sequence). CDR3 DNA sequence: TGTGCCTGGAGGTCGGGGGGAACCTATGGCTACACCTTC. Its translation is CAWRSGGTYGYTF.

This sequence joins TRBV3-1 (or the pseudogene TRBV3-2) and TRBJ2-2; no firm D call. This CDR3 has 14 amino acids. The germline V gene encodes CDR1 LGHDT and CDR2 YNNKEL (reference sequence). Trimming left V 4 bases short and J 6 bases short, with 12 bases between. The CDR3 loop is CASSRRNSPGELFF. Here the CDR3 DNA reads TGTGCCAGCAGCCGCAGGAATTCCCCCGGGGAGCTGTTTTTT.